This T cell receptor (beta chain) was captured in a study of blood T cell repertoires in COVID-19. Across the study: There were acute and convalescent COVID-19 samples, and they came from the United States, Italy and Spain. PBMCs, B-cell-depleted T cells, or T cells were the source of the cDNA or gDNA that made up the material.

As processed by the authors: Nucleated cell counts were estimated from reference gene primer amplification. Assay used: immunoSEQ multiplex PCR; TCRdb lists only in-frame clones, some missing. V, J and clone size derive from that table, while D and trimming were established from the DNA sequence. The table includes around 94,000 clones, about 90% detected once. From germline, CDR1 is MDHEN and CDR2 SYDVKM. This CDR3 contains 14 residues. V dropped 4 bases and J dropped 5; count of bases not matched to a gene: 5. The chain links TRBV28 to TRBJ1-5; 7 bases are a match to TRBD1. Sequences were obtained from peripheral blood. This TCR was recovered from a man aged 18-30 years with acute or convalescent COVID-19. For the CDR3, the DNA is TGTGCCAGCAGTTCTAACAGGGGTGATCAGCCCCAGCATTTT. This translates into CASSSNRGDQPQHF.